Below, one TCR beta chain is given with its context. Its specificity is unknown. This specimen comes from a study of blood T cells in healthy people across ages. PCR was performed a second time for about 6 to 12 cycles using a sample-barcoded 5' primer and a J-beta primer mix. Each cDNA molecule was tagged by a template-switch adaptor with 12 random nucleotides. TCRdb re-analysed the 5' RACE reads in MiXCR, keeping a single row per CDR3 protein. Of approximately 820,000 distinct CDR3 sequences in the sample, approximately 48% were seen once. Extraction of total RNA produced a minimum of 5.5 micrograms from each sample. Whole-study results and caveats: Older age went with lower TCR beta diversity per million T cells, in a roughly linear way.

The CDR3 is 15 amino acids. Germline values: CDR1 MDHEN, CDR2 SYDVKM. V lost 2 bases to trimming and J lost 4 bases, with 9 bases between them. This clonotype originated in a man in his sixties in good health. The V and J genes are TRBV28 and TRBJ2-6; D call uncertain. Material: blood. CDR3 bases: TGTGCCAGCAGTTTAACTTCGGAAGGGGCCAACGTCCTGACTTTC. The encoded protein is CASSLTSEGANVLTF.